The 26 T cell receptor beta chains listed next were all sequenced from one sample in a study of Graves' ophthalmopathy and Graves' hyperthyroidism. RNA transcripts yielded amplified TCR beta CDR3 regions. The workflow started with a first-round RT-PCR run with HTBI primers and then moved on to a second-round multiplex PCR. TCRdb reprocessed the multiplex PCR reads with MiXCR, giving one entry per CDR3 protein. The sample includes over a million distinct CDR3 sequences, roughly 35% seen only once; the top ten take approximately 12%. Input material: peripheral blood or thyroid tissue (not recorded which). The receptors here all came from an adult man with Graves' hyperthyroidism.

The CDR3 is CAKRTSEQYF. As DNA, the CDR3 is TGTGCCAAGAGGACTAGCGAGCAGTACTTC. This chain uses TRBV19 with TRBJ2-7, with TRBD2 identical over 7 bases. There are 10 residues in the CDR3. The germline CDR1 and CDR2 sequences are LNHDA and SQIVND (reference sequence). V lost 10 bases, J lost 6 bases, and 3 bases stayed unmatched.

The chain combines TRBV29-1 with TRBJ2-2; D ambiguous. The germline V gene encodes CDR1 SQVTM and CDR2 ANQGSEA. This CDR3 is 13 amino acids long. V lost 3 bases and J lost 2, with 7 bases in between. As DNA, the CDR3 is TGCAGCGTTGAGGGCCGTAACACCGGGGAGCTGTTTTTT. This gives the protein CSVEGRNTGELFF.

The CDR3 region is CAISESSRGSYEQYF. The CDR3 DNA is TGTGCCATCAGTGAGTCGAGCCGGGGGTCCTACGAGCAGTACTTC. J is TRBJ2-7 and V is TRBV10-3; D is possibly TRBD2 (6 bases). This CDR3 is built from 15 residues. Germline CDR1 is ENHRY and CDR2 is SYGVKD. Trimming stripped 0 bases from V and 1 base from J, with 10 bases between.

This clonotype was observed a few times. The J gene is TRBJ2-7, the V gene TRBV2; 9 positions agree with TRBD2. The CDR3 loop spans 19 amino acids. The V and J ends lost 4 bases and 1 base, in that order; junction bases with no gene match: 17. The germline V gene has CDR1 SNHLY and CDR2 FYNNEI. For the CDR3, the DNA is TGTGCCAGCAGTGGTACAAAACGATCAATAGCGGGGGTTTCCTACGAGCAGTACTTC. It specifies CASSGTKRSIAGVSYEQYF.

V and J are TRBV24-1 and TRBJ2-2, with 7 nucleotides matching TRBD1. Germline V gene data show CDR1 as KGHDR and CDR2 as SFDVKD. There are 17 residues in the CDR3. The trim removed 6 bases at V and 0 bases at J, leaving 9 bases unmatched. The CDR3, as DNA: TGTGCCACCAGTAACCTGACAGGGCTAGCGAACACCGGGGAGCTGTTTTTT. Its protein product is CATSNLTGLANTGELFF.

Written as DNA, the CDR3 is TGCAGTGCTAGCCCGGGGTTTTGGGATCTGAACACTGAAGCTTTCTTT. Protein: CSASPGFWDLNTEAFF. V usage is TRBV20-1 and J usage is TRBJ1-1; D is ambiguous. Trimming shortened V by 3 bases and J by 0 bases, and 17 bases separated the two germline ends. This CDR3 spans 16 amino acids. Germline-derived CDR1 and CDR2 are DFQATT and SNEGSKA (reference sequence).

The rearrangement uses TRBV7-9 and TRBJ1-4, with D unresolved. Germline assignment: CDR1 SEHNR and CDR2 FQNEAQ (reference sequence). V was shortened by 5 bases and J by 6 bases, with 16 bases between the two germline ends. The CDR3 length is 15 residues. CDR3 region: CASSPEPMGYEKLFF. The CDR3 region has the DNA TGTGCCAGCAGCCCTGAACCCATGGGGTATGAAAAACTGTTTTTT.

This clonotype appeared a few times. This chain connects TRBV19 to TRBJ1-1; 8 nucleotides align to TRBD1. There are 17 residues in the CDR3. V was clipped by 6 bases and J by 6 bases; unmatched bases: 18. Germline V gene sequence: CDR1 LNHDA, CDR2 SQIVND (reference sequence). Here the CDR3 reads CASRLIWTGSRKPEAFF. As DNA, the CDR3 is TGTGCCAGTAGGCTAATTTGGACAGGGAGTAGGAAACCTGAAGCTTTCTTT.

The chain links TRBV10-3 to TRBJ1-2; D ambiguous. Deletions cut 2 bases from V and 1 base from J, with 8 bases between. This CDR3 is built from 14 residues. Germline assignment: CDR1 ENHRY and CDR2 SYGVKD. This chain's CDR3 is CAISERANNYGYTF. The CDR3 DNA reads TGTGCCATCAGTGAGAGGGCCAATAACTATGGCTACACCTTC.

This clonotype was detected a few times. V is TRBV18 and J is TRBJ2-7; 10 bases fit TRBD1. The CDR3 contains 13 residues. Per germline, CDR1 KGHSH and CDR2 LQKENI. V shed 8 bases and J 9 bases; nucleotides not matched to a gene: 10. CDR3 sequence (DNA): TGTGCCAGCAGGGACAGGGGACTTTTTGGGCAGTACTTC. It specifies CASRDRGLFGQYF.

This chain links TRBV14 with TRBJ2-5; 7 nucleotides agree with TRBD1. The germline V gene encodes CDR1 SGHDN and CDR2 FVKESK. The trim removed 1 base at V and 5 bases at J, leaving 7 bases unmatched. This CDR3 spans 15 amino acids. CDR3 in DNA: TGTGCCAGCAGCCAAGCCCTACAGGGGTGGGAGACCCAGTACTTC. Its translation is CASSQALQGWETQYF.

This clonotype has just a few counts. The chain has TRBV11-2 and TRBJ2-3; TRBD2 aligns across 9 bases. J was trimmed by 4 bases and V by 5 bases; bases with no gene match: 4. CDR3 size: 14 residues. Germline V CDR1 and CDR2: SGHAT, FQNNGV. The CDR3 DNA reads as TGTGCCAGCAGCCAAGGCGGGAGGGCAGATACGCAGTATTTT. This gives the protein CASSQGGRADTQYF.

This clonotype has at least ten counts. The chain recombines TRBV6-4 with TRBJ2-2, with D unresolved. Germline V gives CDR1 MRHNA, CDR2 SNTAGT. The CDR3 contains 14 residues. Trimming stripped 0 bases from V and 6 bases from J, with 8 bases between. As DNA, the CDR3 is TGTGCCAGCAGTGACTCCAGCGATGCCGGGGAGCTGTTTTTT. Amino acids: CASSDSSDAGELFF.

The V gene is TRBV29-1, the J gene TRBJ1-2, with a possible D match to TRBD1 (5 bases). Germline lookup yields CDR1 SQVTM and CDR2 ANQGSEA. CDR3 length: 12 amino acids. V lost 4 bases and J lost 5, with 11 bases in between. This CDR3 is CSVGRAGYGYTF. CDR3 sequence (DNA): TGCAGCGTTGGCAGGGCCGGGTATGGCTACACCTTC.

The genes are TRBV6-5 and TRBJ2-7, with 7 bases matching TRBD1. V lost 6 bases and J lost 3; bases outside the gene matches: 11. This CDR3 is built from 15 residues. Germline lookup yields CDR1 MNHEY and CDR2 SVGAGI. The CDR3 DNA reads TGTGCCAGCAGGACGAGACAGGGAAGAAACTACGAGCAGTACTTC. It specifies CASRTRQGRNYEQYF.

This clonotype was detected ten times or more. Here the CDR3 DNA reads TGTGCCAGCAGCGGCGACAGGGGCTGGGAGACCCAGTACTTC. This translates into CASSGDRGWETQYF. This sequence joins TRBV2 and TRBJ2-5; TRBD1 matches at 8 bases. Trimming removed 6 bases from V and 5 bases from J; junction bases left unmatched: 8. Germline CDR1 is SNHLY and CDR2 is FYNNEI. CDR3 length equals 14 residues.

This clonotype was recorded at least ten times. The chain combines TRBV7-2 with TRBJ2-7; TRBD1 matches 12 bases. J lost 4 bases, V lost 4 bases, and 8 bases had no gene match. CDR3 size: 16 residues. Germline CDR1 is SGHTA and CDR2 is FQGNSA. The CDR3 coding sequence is TGTGCCAGCAGCTCGAGACCGGGACAGGGGGCATACGAGCAGTACTTC. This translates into CASSSRPGQGAYEQYF.

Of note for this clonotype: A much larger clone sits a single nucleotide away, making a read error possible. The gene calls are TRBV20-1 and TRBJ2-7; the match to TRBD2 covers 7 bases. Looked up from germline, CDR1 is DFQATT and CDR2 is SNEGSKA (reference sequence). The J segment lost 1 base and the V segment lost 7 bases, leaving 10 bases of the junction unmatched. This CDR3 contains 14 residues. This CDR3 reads CSVRRGFQSYEQYF. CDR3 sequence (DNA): TGCAGTGTACGGCGGGGGTTCCAATCCTACGAGCAGTACTTC.

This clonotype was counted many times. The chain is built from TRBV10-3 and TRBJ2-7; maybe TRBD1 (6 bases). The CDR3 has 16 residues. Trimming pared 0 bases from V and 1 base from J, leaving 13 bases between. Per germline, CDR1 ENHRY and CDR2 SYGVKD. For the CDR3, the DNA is TGTGCCATCAGTGAGTCGATGGGCCAGGGGTCCTACGAGCAGTACTTC. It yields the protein CAISESMGQGSYEQYF.

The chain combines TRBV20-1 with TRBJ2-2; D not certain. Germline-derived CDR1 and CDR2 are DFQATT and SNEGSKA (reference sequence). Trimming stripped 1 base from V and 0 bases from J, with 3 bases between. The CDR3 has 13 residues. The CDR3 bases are TGCAGTGCTAGAGGTTCGAACACCGGGGAGCTGTTTTTT. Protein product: CSARGSNTGELFF.

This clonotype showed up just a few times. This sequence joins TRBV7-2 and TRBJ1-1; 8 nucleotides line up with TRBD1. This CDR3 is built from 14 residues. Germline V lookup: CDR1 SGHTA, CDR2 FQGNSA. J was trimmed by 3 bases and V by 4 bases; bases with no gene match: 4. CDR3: CASSSLDRDTEAFF. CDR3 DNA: TGTGCCAGCAGCTCGTTGGACAGGGACACTGAAGCTTTCTTT.

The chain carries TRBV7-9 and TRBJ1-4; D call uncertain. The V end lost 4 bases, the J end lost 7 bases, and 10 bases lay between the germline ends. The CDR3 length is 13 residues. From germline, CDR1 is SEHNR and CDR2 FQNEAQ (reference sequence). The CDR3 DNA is TGTGCCAGCAGCTATTATGGGGTTGAAAAACTGTTTTTT. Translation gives CASSYYGVEKLFF.

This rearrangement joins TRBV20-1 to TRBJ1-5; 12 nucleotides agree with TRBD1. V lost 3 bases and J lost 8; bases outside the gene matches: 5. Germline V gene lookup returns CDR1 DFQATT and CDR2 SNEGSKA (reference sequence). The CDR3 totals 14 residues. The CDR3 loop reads CSASWDRGPEPQHF. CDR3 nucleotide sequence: TGCAGTGCTAGTTGGGACAGGGGGCCCGAGCCCCAGCATTTT.

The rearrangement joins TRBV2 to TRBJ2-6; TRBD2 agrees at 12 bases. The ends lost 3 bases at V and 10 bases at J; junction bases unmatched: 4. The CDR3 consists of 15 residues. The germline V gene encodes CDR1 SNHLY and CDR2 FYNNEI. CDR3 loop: CASSDLTSGGNVLTF. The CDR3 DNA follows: TGTGCCAGCAGTGACTTGACTAGCGGGGGTAACGTCCTGACTTTC.

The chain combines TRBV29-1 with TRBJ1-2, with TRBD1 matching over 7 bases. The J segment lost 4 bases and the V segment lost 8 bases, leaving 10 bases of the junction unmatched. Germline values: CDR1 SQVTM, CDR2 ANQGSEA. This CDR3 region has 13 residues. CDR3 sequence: CSLKTGRVYGYTF. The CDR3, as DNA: TGCAGCTTAAAGACAGGGAGGGTCTATGGCTACACCTTC. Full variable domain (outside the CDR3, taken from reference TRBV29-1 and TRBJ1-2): SAVISQKPSRDICQRGTSLTIQCQVDSQVTMMFWYRQQPGQSLTLIATANQGSEATYESGFVIDKFPISRPNLTFSTLTVSNMSPEDSSIYLCSLKTGRVYGYTFGSGTRLTVV.

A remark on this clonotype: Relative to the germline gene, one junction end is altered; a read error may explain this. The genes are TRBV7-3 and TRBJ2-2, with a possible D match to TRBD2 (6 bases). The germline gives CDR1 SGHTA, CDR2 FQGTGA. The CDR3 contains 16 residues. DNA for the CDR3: TGTGCCGGCAGCTTAATTGGCGGGACGAACACCGGGGAGCTGTTTTTT. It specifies CAGSLIGGTNTGELFF.